The rows below give T cell receptor beta chains drawn from one sample of a study of cytomegalovirus exposure and HLA in healthy donors. Profiled with immunoSEQ multiplex PCR; TCRdb holds only in-frame clones, not every one. The data show 150,000 to 250,000 clones, 79% seen once. The sample taken for sequencing was PBMCs. Every receptor here comes from a woman aged 25 to 39 in good health and CMV-seropositive. Both conserved end residues are part of each CDR3. D genes are given only for firm matches. A clone size is listed for some rows: how often the clone was seen (once, few, many), or a class if it is expanded.

j_call: TRBJ1-2; d_call: -; v_call: TRBV18; clone_size: -; cdr3_aa: CASSPGAGALGYTF; cdr3_nt: TGTGCCAGCTCACCTGGGGCAGGGGCCCTAGGCTACACCTTC
j_call: TRBJ2-7; d_call: TRBD2; v_call: TRBV11-2; clone_size: -; cdr3_aa: CASSSPYRLAAYEQYF; cdr3_nt: TGTGCCAGCAGCTCACCCTACCGACTAGCGGCCTACGAGCAGTACTTC
j_call: TRBJ2-5; d_call: -; v_call: TRBV25-1; clone_size: few; cdr3_aa: CASSESAGGRETQYF; cdr3_nt: TGTGCCAGCAGTGAATCAGCAGGGGGGAGAGAGACCCAGTACTTC
j_call: TRBJ1-1; d_call: -; v_call: TRBV19; clone_size: -; cdr3_aa: CASSIGPGRSNTEAFF; cdr3_nt: TGTGCCAGTAGTATTGGGCCAGGCCGGTCGAACACTGAAGCTTTCTTT
j_call: TRBJ1-5; d_call: -; v_call: TRBV27; clone_size: -; cdr3_aa: CASSARGGAGYSNQPQHF; cdr3_nt: TGTGCCAGCAGCGCTAGGGGGGGCGCGGGTTATAGCAATCAGCCCCAGCATTTT
j_call: TRBJ2-2; d_call: -; v_call: TRBV10-3; clone_size: -; cdr3_aa: CAISPRGLTNTGELFF; cdr3_nt: TGTGCCATCAGTCCCCGTGGGCTTACGAACACCGGGGAGCTGTTTTTT
j_call: TRBJ2-1; d_call: -; v_call: TRBV30; clone_size: -; cdr3_aa: CAWSVRPSDNEQFF; cdr3_nt: TGTGCCTGGAGTGTACGGCCTAGCGACAATGAGCAGTTCTTC
j_call: TRBJ1-2; d_call: TRBD1; v_call: TRBV2; clone_size: -; cdr3_aa: CASSEGQGMLNYGYTF; cdr3_nt: TGTGCCAGCAGTGAGGGACAGGGTATGCTTAACTATGGCTACACCTTC
j_call: TRBJ1-2; d_call: TRBD1; v_call: TRBV11-2; clone_size: -; cdr3_aa: CASRQTGVEGYTF; cdr3_nt: TGTGCCAGCAGACAAACAGGGGTAGAGGGCTACACCTTC
j_call: TRBJ1-1; d_call: -; v_call: TRBV9; clone_size: -; cdr3_aa: CASSAGIRETEAFF; cdr3_nt: TGTGCCAGCAGCGCAGGGATCCGGGAGACTGAAGCTTTCTTT
j_call: TRBJ2-1; d_call: TRBD2; v_call: TRBV10-1; clone_size: few; cdr3_aa: CASSESPSGGEQFF; cdr3_nt: TGCGCCAGCAGTGAGTCCCCTAGCGGGGGGGAGCAGTTCTTC
j_call: TRBJ1-1; d_call: TRBD1; v_call: TRBV6-5; clone_size: -; cdr3_aa: CASKRTGGAEAFF; cdr3_nt: TGTGCCAGCAAACGGACAGGAGGGGCTGAAGCTTTCTTT
j_call: TRBJ2-6; d_call: TRBD1; v_call: TRBV5-1; clone_size: -; cdr3_aa: CASSLSGGDGANVLTF; cdr3_nt: TGCGCCAGCAGCTTGTCAGGGGGAGATGGGGCCAACGTCCTGACTTTC
j_call: TRBJ2-7; d_call: -; v_call: TRBV28; clone_size: -; cdr3_aa: CASSFFFNRDSYEQYF; cdr3_nt: TGTGCCAGCAGTTTCTTTTTCAACAGGGACTCCTACGAGCAGTACTTC
j_call: TRBJ2-4; d_call: TRBD1; v_call: TRBV5-5; clone_size: -; cdr3_aa: CASIAGQGRYIQYF; cdr3_nt: TGTGCCAGCATCGCCGGACAGGGACGCTACATTCAGTACTTC
j_call: TRBJ2-5; d_call: TRBD2; v_call: TRBV7-6; clone_size: -; cdr3_aa: CSSSFGLAVQETQYF; cdr3_nt: TGTTCCAGCAGCTTCGGACTAGCGGTCCAAGAGACCCAGTACTTC
j_call: TRBJ2-5; d_call: -; v_call: TRBV5-4; clone_size: -; cdr3_aa: CASSFSYQETQYF; cdr3_nt: TGTGCCAGCAGCTTCTCTTACCAAGAGACCCAGTACTTC
j_call: TRBJ2-3; d_call: TRBD2; v_call: TRBV11-3; clone_size: -; cdr3_aa: CASSLLAGGTDTQYF; cdr3_nt: TGTGCCAGCAGCTTGCTAGCGGGAGGCACAGATACGCAGTATTTT
j_call: TRBJ1-2; d_call: TRBD1; v_call: TRBV29-1; clone_size: -; cdr3_aa: CSATPGQGHQGYTF; cdr3_nt: TGCAGCGCCACACCGGGACAGGGCCACCAGGGCTACACCTTC
j_call: TRBJ2-1; d_call: -; v_call: TRBV7-8; clone_size: -; cdr3_aa: CASSLAGATYNEQFF; cdr3_nt: TGTGCCAGCAGCTTAGCGGGGGCGACTTACAATGAGCAGTTCTTC
j_call: TRBJ1-2; d_call: -; v_call: TRBV5-1; clone_size: -; cdr3_aa: CASSLESGTYGYTF; cdr3_nt: TGCGCCAGCAGCTTGGAATCAGGGACTTATGGCTACACCTTC
j_call: TRBJ1-5; d_call: -; v_call: TRBV11-2; clone_size: -; cdr3_aa: CASSLVGGSNQPQHF; cdr3_nt: TGTGCCAGCAGCTTAGTCGGGGGTAGCAATCAGCCCCAGCATTTT
j_call: TRBJ1-5; d_call: -; v_call: TRBV6-5; clone_size: once; cdr3_aa: CASSIRRGGRQPQHF; cdr3_nt: TGTGCCAGCAGTATAAGGCGGGGGGGTCGACAGCCCCAGCATTTT